This is a list of T cell receptor beta chains from one sample in a study of cytomegalovirus exposure and HLA in healthy donors. Generated by immunoSEQ multiplex PCR, the TCRdb table keeps only in-frame clones and is missing some. The table shows around 120,000 clones, with around 75% occurring only once. The material sequenced was PBMCs. The receptor source for this set is a woman aged 45 to 65 in good health and CMV-seropositive. Both conserved end residues are part of each CDR3. A D gene is named only where the DNA matches it firmly. Some rows mark clone size as missing; the rest say once, few, many or name a class of expanded clone.

CASSLSGDTEAFF	TGCGCCAGCAGCCTCTCCGGAGACACTGAAGCTTTCTTT	TRBV4-3	NA	TRBJ1-1	NA
CASQADEQFF	TGTGCCTCCCAGGCTGATGAGCAGTTCTTC	TRBV30	NA	TRBJ2-1	NA
CASSLAPRGIVQPQHF	TGTGCCAGCAGCTTAGCGCCCAGGGGTATAGTCCAGCCCCAGCATTTT	TRBV7-2	NA	TRBJ1-5	NA
CASSLVQGHGYTF	TGTGCCAGCAGTCTCGTACAGGGACATGGCTACACCTTC	TRBV6-5	NA	TRBJ1-2	NA
CASSLQRLASTDTQYF	TGCGCCAGCAGCTTGCAGCGGCTAGCCAGCACAGATACGCAGTATTTT	TRBV5-1	NA	TRBJ2-3	NA
CASSFFGEGETQYF	TGCGCCAGCAGCTTCTTCGGGGAAGGGGAGACCCAGTACTTC	TRBV5-1	NA	TRBJ2-5	NA
CAISESSGTYEQYF	TGTGCCATCAGTGAGTCCTCAGGTACCTACGAGCAGTACTTC	TRBV10-3	once	TRBJ2-7	NA
CAISEDRVADYGYTF	TGTGCCATCAGTGAAGACAGGGTTGCGGACTATGGCTACACCTTC	TRBV10-3	NA	TRBJ1-2	TRBD1
CASNIFPGQGARGYTF	TGTGCCAGCAACATATTCCCGGGACAGGGGGCACGAGGCTACACCTTC	TRBV5-6	NA	TRBJ1-2	TRBD1
CSPRVNTEAFF	TGCAGCCCGAGGGTGAACACTGAAGCTTTCTTT	TRBV20-1	once	TRBJ1-1	NA